These T cell receptor beta chains were read from a single sample in a study of blood T cell repertoires in COVID-19. TCRdb keeps only in-frame clones here, not all; method: immunoSEQ multiplex PCR. The sample records 120,000 or so clones, 85% to 90% being singletons. Source material: peripheral blood. These receptors were obtained from a man aged 70 or older with active or convalescent COVID-19. The CDR3 runs from the conserved cysteine through the conserved F or W. Fields, in order: V gene, clone size, J gene, D gene, CDR3 protein, CDR3 DNA. A D gene is named only where the DNA matches it firmly. For some rows the clone size is stated as once, few or many, or as a class when expanded; others skip it.

>TRBV6-5|-|TRBJ2-7|TRBD2
CASRLRDYWDEQYF
TGTGCCAGCAGACTCCGGGACTATTGGGACGAGCAGTACTTC
>TRBV28|-|TRBJ1-2|TRBD1
CASSPPGQFYGYTF
TGTGCCAGCAGTCCCCCGGGACAGTTCTATGGCTACACCTTC
>TRBV28|-|TRBJ2-4|TRBD1
CASNSPGQGLAKNIQYF
TGTGCCAGCAACTCCCCCGGACAGGGCCTCGCCAAAAACATTCAGTACTTC
>TRBV18|-|TRBJ1-3|TRBD1
CASSPGTVENTIYF
TGTGCCAGCTCACCCGGGACAGTCGAAAACACCATATATTTT
>TRBV7-8|-|TRBJ1-2|-
CASSPQRDSNYGYTF
TGTGCCAGCAGCCCTCAAAGGGACTCTAACTATGGCTACACCTTC
>TRBV9|-|TRBJ1-5|TRBD1
CASSEQGDQPQHF
TGTGCCAGCAGCGAACAGGGGGATCAGCCCCAGCATTTT
>TRBV28|-|TRBJ1-2|-
CASNSRSPYGYTF
TGTGCCAGCAATTCACGGAGCCCGTATGGCTACACCTTC
>TRBV9|-|TRBJ2-5|TRBD2
CASSVDPAGVEETQYF
TGTGCCAGCAGCGTAGACCCAGCGGGAGTAGAAGAGACCCAGTACTTC
>TRBV5-4|-|TRBJ1-1|-
CASSLDSGWDTEAFF
TGTGCCAGCAGCTTGGATTCGGGGTGGGACACTGAAGCTTTCTTT
>TRBV28|-|TRBJ1-1|TRBD1
CASSFPTGTGGAMNTEAFF
TGTGCCAGCAGTTTCCCTACCGGGACAGGGGGAGCCATGAACACTGAAGCTTTCTTT
>TRBV3-1/TRBV3-2|-|TRBJ2-7|TRBD1
CASSQGGGQGSAQYF
TGTGCCAGCAGCCAAGGCGGGGGACAGGGAAGCGCGCAGTACTTC
>TRBV28|once|TRBJ1-2|TRBD1
CASRGTGDYGYTF
TGTGCCAGCAGGGGAACAGGGGATTATGGCTACACCTTC
>TRBV18|-|TRBJ2-1|-
CASSPGLQVNEQFF
TGTGCCAGCTCACCGGGACTTCAGGTAAATGAGCAGTTCTTC
>TRBV2|-|TRBJ1-3|-
CASSGDTIYF
TGTGCCAGCAGTGGAGACACCATATATTTT
>TRBV28|-|TRBJ1-5|-
CASSPRGDQPQHF
TGTGCCAGCAGCCCCAGGGGTGACCAGCCCCAGCATTTT
>TRBV5-1|-|TRBJ2-7|-
CASSGPNNHEQYF
TGCGCCAGCAGCGGGCCTAATAACCACGAGCAGTACTTC
>TRBV10-2|-|TRBJ1-5|TRBD1
CASKDRGNQPQHF
TGCGCCAGCAAAGACAGGGGCAATCAGCCCCAGCATTTT
>TRBV3-1/TRBV3-2|once|TRBJ2-7|TRBD2
CASSPTGSGATYEQYF
TGTGCCAGCAGCCCTACCGGGAGCGGGGCGACCTACGAGCAGTACTTC
>TRBV7-8|-|TRBJ1-5|TRBD1
CASSQDRKNQPQHF
TGTGCCAGCAGCCAGGACAGGAAAAATCAGCCCCAGCATTTT
>TRBV4-1|-|TRBJ2-5|-
CASSQGNGKKETQYF
TGCGCCAGCAGCCAAGGAAACGGGAAGAAAGAGACCCAGTACTTC
>TRBV18|-|TRBJ2-3|TRBD1
CASSPLGDRRTDTQYF
TGTGCCAGCTCACCACTTGGGGACAGGAGGACAGATACGCAGTATTTT
>TRBV24-1|few|TRBJ2-2|TRBD2
CATSVPGGGELFF
TGTGCCACCAGTGTGCCGGGGGGAGGGGAGCTGTTTTTT
>TRBV5-4|-|TRBJ1-1|-
CASSPGFGEAFF
TGTGCCAGCAGTCCAGGGTTCGGTGAAGCTTTCTTT
>TRBV9|-|TRBJ2-5|TRBD2
CASSVDASGLWETQYF
TGTGCCAGCAGCGTAGACGCTAGCGGGTTGTGGGAGACCCAGTACTTC
>TRBV24-1|-|TRBJ1-5|-
CATSARGGQPQHF
TGTGCCACCTCTGCTCGGGGTGGGCAGCCCCAGCATTTT
>TRBV27|-|TRBJ2-1|-
CASSLSSYNEQFF
TGTGCCAGCAGTTTATCGTCTTACAATGAGCAGTTCTTC
>TRBV7-2|-|TRBJ2-3|-
CASSLLSAVTDTQYF
TGTGCCAGCAGCTTATTATCAGCGGTCACAGATACGCAGTATTTT
>TRBV5-1|few|TRBJ1-1|TRBD1
CASSRQGGGTEAFF
TGCGCCAGCAGCAGACAGGGTGGCGGCACTGAAGCTTTCTTT
>TRBV6-1|-|TRBJ2-1|-
CASSAPRESSYNEQFF
TGTGCCAGCAGTGCCCCTAGGGAGTCCTCCTACAATGAGCAGTTCTTC
>TRBV11-1|-|TRBJ1-6|TRBD1
CASSSGGTSGFSPLHF
TGTGCCAGCAGCTCAGGGGGGACCTCGGGGTTTTCACCCCTCCACTTT
>TRBV18|-|TRBJ1-3|-
CASSATGAGNTIYF
TGTGCCAGCTCAGCGACAGGAGCTGGAAACACCATATATTTT
>TRBV2|-|TRBJ1-5|-
CASIRDNSQPQHF
TGTGCCAGCATCAGGGATAATAGCCAGCCCCAGCATTTT
>TRBV5-1|-|TRBJ1-1|TRBD1
CASSQGQGSEAFF
TGCGCCAGCAGCCAGGGACAGGGCTCTGAAGCTTTCTTT
>TRBV5-1|-|TRBJ2-3|TRBD2
CASSFSGRSDTQYF
TGCGCCAGCAGCTTCAGCGGGAGGTCAGATACGCAGTATTTT
>TRBV6-5|-|TRBJ2-7|TRBD1
CASTDRIYEQYF
TGTGCCAGCACGGACAGGATTTACGAGCAGTACTTC
>TRBV30|-|TRBJ2-7|-
CAWSVYPYEQYF
TGTGCCTGGAGTGTATATCCCTACGAGCAGTACTTC
>TRBV7-2|-|TRBJ2-7|-
CASSLISSYEQYF
TGTGCCAGCAGCTTAATTAGCTCCTACGAGCAGTACTTC
>TRBV5-1|-|TRBJ2-7|TRBD1
CASSGGQGFNEQYF
TGCGCCAGCAGCGGAGGACAGGGGTTCAACGAGCAGTACTTC
>TRBV28|-|TRBJ1-4|-
CASSSTPGANEKLFF
TGTGCCAGCAGTTCAACCCCCGGAGCTAATGAAAAACTGTTTTTT
>TRBV2|-|TRBJ2-3|TRBD2
CASKKTSGRTTDTQYF
TGTGCCAGCAAAAAGACTAGCGGGAGAACGACAGATACGCAGTATTTT
>TRBV29-1|-|TRBJ1-4|-
CSVDSGGFGEKLFF
TGCAGCGTTGATTCCGGAGGGTTTGGTGAAAAACTGTTTTTT
>TRBV7-2|-|TRBJ2-1|-
CASSPAANRANEQFF
TGTGCCAGCAGCCCCGCGGCGAACAGGGCCAATGAGCAGTTCTTC
>TRBV10-1|-|TRBJ1-1|-
CASSEGGATEAFF
TGCGCCAGCAGTGAGGGGGGGGCGACTGAAGCTTTCTTT
>TRBV19|-|TRBJ2-7|TRBD2
CASSISLAGGEQYF
TGTGCCAGTAGTATATCACTAGCGGGGGGCGAGCAGTACTTC
>TRBV28|-|TRBJ1-6|TRBD1
CASSSGVGTGLGIGNSPLHF
TGTGCCAGCAGTTCCGGGGTGGGGACAGGGTTAGGGATCGGGAATTCACCCCTCCACTTT
>TRBV27|-|TRBJ2-1|TRBD2
CASSLLRPSGTNEQFF
TGTGCCAGCAGTTTGTTAAGACCTAGCGGTACCAATGAGCAGTTCTTC
>TRBV7-8|-|TRBJ1-1|-
CASSLEGGTAFF
TGTGCCAGCAGCTTGGAGGGAGGGACGGCTTTCTTT
>TRBV11-3|-|TRBJ2-3|-
CASSLLGAVTQYF
TGTGCCAGCAGCTTACTAGGGGCGGTTACGCAGTATTTT
>TRBV28|-|TRBJ2-7|-
CASSTQQQGYEQYF
TGTGCCAGCAGTACACAACAACAGGGTTACGAGCAGTACTTC
>TRBV5-4|-|TRBJ2-3|-
CASTRGDTQYF
TGTGCCAGCACCCGGGGAGATACGCAGTATTTT
>TRBV19|-|TRBJ2-3|-
CASSRPGRNTDTQYF
TGTGCCAGTAGTAGGCCGGGAAGAAACACAGATACGCAGTATTTT
>TRBV5-4|-|TRBJ1-1|TRBD1
CASSSGTGTVTFF
TGTGCCAGCAGCTCCGGGACAGGGACTGTGACTTTCTTT
>TRBV5-1|-|TRBJ2-3|TRBD2
CASSPGLAGSTDTQYF
TGCGCCAGCAGCCCGGGACTAGCGGGGAGCACAGATACGCAGTATTTT
>TRBV9|-|TRBJ2-1|TRBD1
CASSVGGQGVLGEQFF
TGTGCCAGCAGCGTAGGGGGGCAGGGGGTTTTAGGTGAGCAGTTCTTC
>TRBV28|-|TRBJ2-1|TRBD2
CASSLRLAGDEQFF
TGTGCCAGCAGTTTAAGACTAGCGGGAGATGAGCAGTTCTTC
>TRBV5-1|-|TRBJ1-2|-
CASTLSTGDYGYTF
TGCGCCAGCACCCTTTCGACAGGAGACTATGGCTACACCTTC
>TRBV9|-|TRBJ2-5|TRBD1
CASSVTGGVETQYF
TGTGCCAGCAGCGTGACAGGGGGCGTAGAGACCCAGTACTTC
>TRBV28|-|TRBJ1-1|-
CASSTGGSGTEAFF
TGTGCCAGCAGCACGGGCGGGAGCGGCACTGAAGCTTTCTTT
>TRBV28|-|TRBJ2-1|-
CASSLYGSSYNEQFF
TGTGCCAGCAGTCTGTACGGGAGCTCCTACAATGAGCAGTTCTTC
>TRBV30|-|TRBJ2-1|-
CAWSVSRTPSYNEQFF
TGTGCCTGGAGTGTATCCCGGACTCCTAGCTACAATGAGCAGTTCTTC